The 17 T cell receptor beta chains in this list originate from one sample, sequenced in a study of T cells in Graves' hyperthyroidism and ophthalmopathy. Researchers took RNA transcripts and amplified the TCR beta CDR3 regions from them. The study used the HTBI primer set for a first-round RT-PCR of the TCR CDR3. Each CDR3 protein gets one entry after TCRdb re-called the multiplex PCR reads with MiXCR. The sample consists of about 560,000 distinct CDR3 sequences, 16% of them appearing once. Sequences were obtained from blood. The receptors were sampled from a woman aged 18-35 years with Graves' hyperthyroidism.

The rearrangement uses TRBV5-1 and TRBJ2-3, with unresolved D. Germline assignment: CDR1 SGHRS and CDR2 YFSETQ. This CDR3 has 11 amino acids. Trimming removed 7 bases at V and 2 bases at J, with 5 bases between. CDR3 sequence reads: CASGDTDTQYF. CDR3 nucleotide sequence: TGCGCCAGCGGGGACACAGATACGCAGTATTTT.

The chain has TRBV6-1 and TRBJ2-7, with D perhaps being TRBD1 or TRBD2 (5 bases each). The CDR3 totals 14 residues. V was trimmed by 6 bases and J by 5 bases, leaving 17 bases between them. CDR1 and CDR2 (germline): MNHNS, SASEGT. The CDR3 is CASRPGTSLHEQYF. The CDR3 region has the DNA TGTGCCAGCAGACCCGGGACCTCGCTCCACGAGCAGTACTTC.

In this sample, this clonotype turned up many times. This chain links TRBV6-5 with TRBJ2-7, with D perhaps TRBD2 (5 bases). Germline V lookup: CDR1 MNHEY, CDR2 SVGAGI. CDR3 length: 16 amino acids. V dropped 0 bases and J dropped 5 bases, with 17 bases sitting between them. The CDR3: CASSYSLRAGGHEQYF. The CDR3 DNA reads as TGTGCCAGCAGTTACTCGTTGAGGGCGGGTGGGCACGAGCAGTACTTC.

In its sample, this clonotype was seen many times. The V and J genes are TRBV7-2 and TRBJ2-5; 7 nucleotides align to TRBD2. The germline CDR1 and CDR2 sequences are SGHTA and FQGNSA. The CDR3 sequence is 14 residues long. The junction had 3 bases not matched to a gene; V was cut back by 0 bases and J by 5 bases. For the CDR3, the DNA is TGTGCCAGCAGCTTAGCGCCTAGCGGTGAGACCCAGTACTTC. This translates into CASSLAPSGETQYF. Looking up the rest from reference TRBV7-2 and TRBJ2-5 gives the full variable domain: GAGVSQSPSNKVTEKGKDVELRCDPISGHTALYWYRQSLGQGLEFLIYFQGNSAPDKSGLPSDRFSAERTGGSVSTLTIQRTQQEDSAVYLCASSLAPSGETQYFGPGTRLLVL.

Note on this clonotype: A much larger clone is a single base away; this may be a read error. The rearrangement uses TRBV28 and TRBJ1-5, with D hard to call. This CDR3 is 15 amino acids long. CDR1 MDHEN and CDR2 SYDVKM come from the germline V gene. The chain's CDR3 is CASSPWTYSSQPQHF. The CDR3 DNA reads TGTGCCAGCAGTCCCTGGACGTATAGCAGTCAGCCCCAGCATTTT.

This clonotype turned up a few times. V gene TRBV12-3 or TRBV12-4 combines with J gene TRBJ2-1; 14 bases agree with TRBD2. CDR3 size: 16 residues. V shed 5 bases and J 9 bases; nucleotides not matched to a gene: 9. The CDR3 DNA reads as TGTGCCAGCAGTCCTGGACTAGCGGGAGGCCGTGCTGAGCAGTTCTTC. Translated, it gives CASSPGLAGGRAEQFF.

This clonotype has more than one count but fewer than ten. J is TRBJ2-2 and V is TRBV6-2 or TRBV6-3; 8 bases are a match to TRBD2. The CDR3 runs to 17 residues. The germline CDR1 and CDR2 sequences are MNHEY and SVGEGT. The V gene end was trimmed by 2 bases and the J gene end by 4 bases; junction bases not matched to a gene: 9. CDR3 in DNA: TGTGCCAGCAGTTACAGGCGGGGGGCCCGAGGCACCGGGGAGCTGTTTTTT. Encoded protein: CASSYRRGARGTGELFF.

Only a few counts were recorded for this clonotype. The chain's CDR3 is CASRRSGGTGELFF. CDR3 nucleotides: TGTGCCAGCAGGCGAAGCGGGGGCACCGGGGAGCTGTTTTTT. J is TRBJ2-2 and V is TRBV6-2 or TRBV6-3, with TRBD2 identical over 8 bases. There are 14 residues in the CDR3. The germline V gene encodes CDR1 MNHEY and CDR2 SVGEGT. Germline trimming cut 6 bases from V and 4 bases from J; bases unmatched to any gene: 4.

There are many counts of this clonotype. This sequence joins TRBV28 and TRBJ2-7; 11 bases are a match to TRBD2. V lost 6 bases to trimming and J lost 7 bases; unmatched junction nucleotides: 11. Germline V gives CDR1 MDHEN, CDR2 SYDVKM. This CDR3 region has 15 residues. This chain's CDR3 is CASRRVTSGSYEQYF. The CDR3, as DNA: TGTGCCAGCAGAAGAGTTACTAGCGGGAGTTATGAGCAGTACTTC.

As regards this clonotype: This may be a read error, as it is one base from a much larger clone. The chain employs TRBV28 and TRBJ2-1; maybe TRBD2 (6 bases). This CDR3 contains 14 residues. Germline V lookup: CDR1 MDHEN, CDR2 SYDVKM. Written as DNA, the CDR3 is TGTGCCAGCAGTGCACGGGAGCTCTACAGTGAGCAGTTCTTC. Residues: CASSARELYSEQFF. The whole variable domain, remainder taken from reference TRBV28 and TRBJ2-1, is DVKVTQSSRYLVKRTGEKVFLECVQDMDHENMFWYRQDPGLGLRLIYFSYDVKMKEKGDIPEGYSVSREKKERFSLILESASTNQTSMYLCASSARELYSEQFFGPGTRLTVL.

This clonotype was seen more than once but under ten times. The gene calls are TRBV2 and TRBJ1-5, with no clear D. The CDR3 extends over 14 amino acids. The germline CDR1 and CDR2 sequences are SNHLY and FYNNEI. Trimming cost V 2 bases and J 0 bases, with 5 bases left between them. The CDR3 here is CASSENSSNQPQHF. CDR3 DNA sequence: TGTGCCAGCAGTGAAAACAGTAGCAATCAGCCCCAGCATTTT.

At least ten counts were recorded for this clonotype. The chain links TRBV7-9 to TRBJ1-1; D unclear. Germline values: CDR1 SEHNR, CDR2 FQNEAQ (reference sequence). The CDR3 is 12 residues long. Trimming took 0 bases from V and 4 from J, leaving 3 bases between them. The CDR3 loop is CASSLASTEAFF. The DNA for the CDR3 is TGTGCCAGCAGCTTAGCTTCCACTGAAGCTTTCTTT.

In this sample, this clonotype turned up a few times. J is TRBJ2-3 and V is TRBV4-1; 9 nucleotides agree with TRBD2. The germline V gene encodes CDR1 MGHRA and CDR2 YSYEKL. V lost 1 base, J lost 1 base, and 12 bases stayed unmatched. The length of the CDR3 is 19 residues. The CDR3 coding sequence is TGCGCCAGCAGCCAAGTGGGGATAGCGGGAGATATTGGCACAGATACGCAGTATTTT. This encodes CASSQVGIAGDIGTDTQYF.

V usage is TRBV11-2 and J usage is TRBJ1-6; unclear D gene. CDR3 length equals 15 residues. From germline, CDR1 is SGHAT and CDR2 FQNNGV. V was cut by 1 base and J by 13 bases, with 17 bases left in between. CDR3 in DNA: TGTGCCAGCAGCTTAGGGGCTGTAAGGGCGGGCCCCCTCCACTTT. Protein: CASSLGAVRAGPLHF.

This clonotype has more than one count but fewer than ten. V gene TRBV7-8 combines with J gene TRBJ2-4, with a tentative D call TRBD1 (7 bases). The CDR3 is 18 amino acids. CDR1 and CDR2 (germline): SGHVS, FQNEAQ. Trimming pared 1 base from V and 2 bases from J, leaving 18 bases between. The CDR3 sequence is CASSLVVSAGGTKNIQYF. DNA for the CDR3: TGTGCCAGCAGCTTAGTAGTGTCTGCAGGGGGGACCAAAAACATTCAGTACTTC.

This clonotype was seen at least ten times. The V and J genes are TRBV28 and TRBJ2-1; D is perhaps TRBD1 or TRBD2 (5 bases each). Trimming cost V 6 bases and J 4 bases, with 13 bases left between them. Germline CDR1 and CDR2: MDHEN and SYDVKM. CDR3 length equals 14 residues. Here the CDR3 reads CASRRQRAYNEQFF. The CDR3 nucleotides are TGTGCCAGCAGACGACAGAGGGCATACAATGAGCAGTTCTTC.

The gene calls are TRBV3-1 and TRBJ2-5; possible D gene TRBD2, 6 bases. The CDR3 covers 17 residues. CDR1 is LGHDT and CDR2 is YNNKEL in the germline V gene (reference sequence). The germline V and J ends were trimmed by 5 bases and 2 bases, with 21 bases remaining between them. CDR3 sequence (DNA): TGTGCCAGCAGCAGCCCCCACGGAGGGCTATCTCAAGAGACCCAGTACTTC. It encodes CASSSPHGGLSQETQYF.